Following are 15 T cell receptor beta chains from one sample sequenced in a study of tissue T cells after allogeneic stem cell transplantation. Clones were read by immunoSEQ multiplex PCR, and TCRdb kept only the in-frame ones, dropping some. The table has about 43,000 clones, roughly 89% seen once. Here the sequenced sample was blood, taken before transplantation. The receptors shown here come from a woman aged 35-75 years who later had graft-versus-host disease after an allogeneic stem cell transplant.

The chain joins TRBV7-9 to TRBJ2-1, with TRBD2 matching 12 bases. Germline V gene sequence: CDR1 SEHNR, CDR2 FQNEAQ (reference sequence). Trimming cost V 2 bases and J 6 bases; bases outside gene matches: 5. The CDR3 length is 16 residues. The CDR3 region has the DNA TGTGCCAGCAGCTTACCTAGCGGGAGGGCCGGCAATGAGCAGTTCTTC. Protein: CASSLPSGRAGNEQFF.

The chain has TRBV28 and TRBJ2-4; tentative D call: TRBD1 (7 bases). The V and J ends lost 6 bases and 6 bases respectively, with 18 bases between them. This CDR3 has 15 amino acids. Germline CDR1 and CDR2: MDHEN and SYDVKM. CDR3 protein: CASRKQGWGVNIQYF. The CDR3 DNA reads TGTGCCAGCAGGAAACAGGGGTGGGGGGTAAACATTCAGTACTTC.

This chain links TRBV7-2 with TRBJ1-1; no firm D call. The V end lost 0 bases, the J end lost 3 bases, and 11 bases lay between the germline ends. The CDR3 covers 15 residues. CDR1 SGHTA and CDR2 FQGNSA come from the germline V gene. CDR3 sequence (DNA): TGTGCCAGCAGCTTAGCGCACGGGAGGCACACTGAAGCTTTCTTT. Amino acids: CASSLAHGRHTEAFF.

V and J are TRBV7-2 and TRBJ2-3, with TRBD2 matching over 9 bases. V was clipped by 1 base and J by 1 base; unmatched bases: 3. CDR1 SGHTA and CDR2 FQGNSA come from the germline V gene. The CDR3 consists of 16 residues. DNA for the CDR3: TGTGCCAGCAGCTTAGTTCGACTAGCGGGCACAGATACGCAGTATTTT. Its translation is CASSLVRLAGTDTQYF.

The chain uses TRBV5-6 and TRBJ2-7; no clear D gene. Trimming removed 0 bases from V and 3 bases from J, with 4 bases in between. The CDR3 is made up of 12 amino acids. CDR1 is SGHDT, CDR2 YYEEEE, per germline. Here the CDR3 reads CASSLDVYEQYF. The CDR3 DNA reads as TGTGCCAGCAGCTTGGACGTCTACGAGCAGTACTTC.

Here the CDR3 DNA reads TGTGCCAGTAGTATAGATGGCGAAAGCTACGAGCAGTACTTC. It codes for CASSIDGESYEQYF. The chain is built from TRBV19 and TRBJ2-7; D remains unclear. The germline V gene has CDR1 LNHDA and CDR2 SQIVND (reference sequence). V shed 0 bases and J shed 3 bases, with 9 bases lying between them. The CDR3 is made up of 14 amino acids.

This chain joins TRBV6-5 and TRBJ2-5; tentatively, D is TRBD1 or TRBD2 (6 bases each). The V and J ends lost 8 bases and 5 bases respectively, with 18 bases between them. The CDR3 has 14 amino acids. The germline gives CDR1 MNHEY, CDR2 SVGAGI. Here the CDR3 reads CASEEGERRETQYF. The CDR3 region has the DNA TGTGCCAGCGAGGAGGGGGAGCGGCGGGAGACCCAGTACTTC.

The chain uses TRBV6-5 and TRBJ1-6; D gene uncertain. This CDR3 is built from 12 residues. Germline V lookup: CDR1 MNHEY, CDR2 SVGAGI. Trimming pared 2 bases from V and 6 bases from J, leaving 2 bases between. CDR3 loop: CASSYLNSPLHF. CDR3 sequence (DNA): TGTGCCAGCAGTTACCTTAATTCACCCCTCCACTTT.

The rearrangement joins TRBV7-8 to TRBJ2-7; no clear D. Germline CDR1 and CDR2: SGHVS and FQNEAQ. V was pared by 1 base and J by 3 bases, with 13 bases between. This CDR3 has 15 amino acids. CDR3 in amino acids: CASSLVGPLGYEQYF. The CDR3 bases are TGTGCCAGCAGCTTAGTAGGCCCCTTAGGCTACGAGCAGTACTTC.

The CDR3 nucleotides are TGTGCCAGTAGTTTTGGGTCCTACAATGAGCAGTTCTTC. This codes for CASSFGSYNEQFF. The chain carries TRBV19 and TRBJ2-1, with D unresolved. With 5 bases removed from V and 1 base from J, the gap between germline ends came to 6 bases. Germline assignment: CDR1 LNHDA and CDR2 SQIVND (reference sequence). CDR3 length: 13 amino acids.

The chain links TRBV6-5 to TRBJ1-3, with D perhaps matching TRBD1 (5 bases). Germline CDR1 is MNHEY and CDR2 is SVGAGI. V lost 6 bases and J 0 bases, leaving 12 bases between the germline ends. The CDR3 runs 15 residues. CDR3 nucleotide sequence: TGTGCCAGCAGGGGGACGGTAAACTCTGGAAACACCATATATTTT. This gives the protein CASRGTVNSGNTIYF.

This CDR3 reads CASSGRVVRATGELFF. As DNA, the CDR3 is TGTGCCAGCAGCGGCCGAGTGGTTCGAGCCACCGGGGAGCTGTTTTTT. The chain couples TRBV5-8 to TRBJ2-2; no clear D gene. This CDR3 is built from 16 residues. V dropped 4 bases and J dropped 4 bases, with 17 bases sitting between them. The germline V gene has CDR1 SGHTS and CDR2 YDEGEE. The complete variable domain, with remaining parts taken from reference TRBV5-8 and TRBJ2-2, reads EAGVTQSPTHLIKTRGQQATLRCSPISGHTSVYWYQQALGLGLQFLLWYDEGEERNRGNFPPRFSGRQFPNYSSELNVNALELEDSALYLCASSGRVVRATGELFFGEGSRLTVL.

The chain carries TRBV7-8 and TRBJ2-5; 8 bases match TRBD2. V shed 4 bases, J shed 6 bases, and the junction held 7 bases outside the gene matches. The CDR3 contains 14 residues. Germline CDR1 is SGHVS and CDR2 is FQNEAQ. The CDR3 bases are TGTGCCAGCAGCTCACGTAGCGGGACGAAGACCCAGTACTTC. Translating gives CASSSRSGTKTQYF.

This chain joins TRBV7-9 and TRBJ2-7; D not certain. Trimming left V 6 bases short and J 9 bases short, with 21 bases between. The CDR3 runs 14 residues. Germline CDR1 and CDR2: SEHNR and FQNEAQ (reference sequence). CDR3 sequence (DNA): TGTGCCAGCAGACCGCAAAGTAATTCGGGTCCGCAGTACTTC. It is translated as CASRPQSNSGPQYF.

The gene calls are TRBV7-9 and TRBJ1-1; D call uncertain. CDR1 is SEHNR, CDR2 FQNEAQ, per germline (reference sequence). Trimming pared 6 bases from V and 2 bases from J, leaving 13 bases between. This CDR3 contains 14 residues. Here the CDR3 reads CASSLQGINTEAFF. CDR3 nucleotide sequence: TGTGCCAGCAGTCTGCAAGGGATAAACACTGAAGCTTTCTTT. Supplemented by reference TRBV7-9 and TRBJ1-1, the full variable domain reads DTGVSQNPRHKITKRGQNVTFRCDPISEHNRLYWYRQTLGQGPEFLTYFQNEAQLEKSRLLSDRFSAERPKGSFSTLEIQRTEQGDSAMYLCASSLQGINTEAFFGQGTRLTVV.